This T cell receptor (beta chain) is from a study of blood T cell repertoires in COVID-19. Study overall: Researchers got acute and convalescent COVID-19 samples from the United States, Italy and Spain. PBMCs, B-cell-depleted T cells, or T cells provided the cDNA or gDNA that made up the material.

Produced via immunoSEQ multiplex PCR; TCRdb's table is partial and in-frame only. Among roughly 220,000 clones listed, around 84% were seen once. This CDR3 has 15 amino acids. Germline CDR1 and CDR2: MDHEN and SYDVKM. V was cut by 2 bases and J by 0 bases, with 11 bases left in between. V gene TRBV28 combines with J gene TRBJ2-7; D uncertain. The sequencing sample was made of peripheral blood. This clonotype was sampled from a man between 50 and 59 years old who had recovered from COVID-19. The CDR3 loop reads CASSLATEASYEQYF. The CDR3 DNA reads as TGTGCCAGCAGTTTAGCCACTGAGGCCTCCTACGAGCAGTACTTC.